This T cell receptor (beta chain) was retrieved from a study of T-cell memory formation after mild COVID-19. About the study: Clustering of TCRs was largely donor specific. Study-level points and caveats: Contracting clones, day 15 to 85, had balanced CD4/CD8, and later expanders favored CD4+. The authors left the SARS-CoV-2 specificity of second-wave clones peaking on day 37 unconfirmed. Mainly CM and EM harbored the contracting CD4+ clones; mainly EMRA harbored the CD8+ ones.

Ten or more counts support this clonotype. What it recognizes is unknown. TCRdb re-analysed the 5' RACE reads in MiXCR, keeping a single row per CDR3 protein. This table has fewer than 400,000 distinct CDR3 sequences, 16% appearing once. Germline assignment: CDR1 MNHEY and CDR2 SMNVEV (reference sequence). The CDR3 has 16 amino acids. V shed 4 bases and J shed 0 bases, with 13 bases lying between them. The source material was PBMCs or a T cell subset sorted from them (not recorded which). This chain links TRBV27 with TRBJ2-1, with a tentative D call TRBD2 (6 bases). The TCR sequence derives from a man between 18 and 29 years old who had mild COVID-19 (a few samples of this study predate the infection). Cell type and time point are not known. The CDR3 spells CASSSLTRGSYNEQFF. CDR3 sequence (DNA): TGTGCCAGCAGTTCTCTGACTAGGGGCTCCTACAATGAGCAGTTCTTC.